This is a list of T cell receptor beta chains from one sample in a study of shared clonotypes between healthy human individuals. Only in-frame clones appear in the TCRdb table, and some are missing; sequencing was by immunoSEQ multiplex PCR. The profile shows some 500,000 clones, more than 95% of them singletons. The sequenced sample was naive CD4+ T cells sorted from blood. These receptors originate from a woman aged 30 to 39 in good health. The CDR3 runs from the conserved cysteine through the conserved F or W. A D gene is named only where the DNA matches it firmly. Rows may omit the clone size; those that give it use once, few, many or a size class.

TRBJ2-7,.,.,16,TRBV13,CASTEGGIGVSYEQYF,TGTGCCAGCACTGAAGGAGGAATTGGGGTTTCCTACGAGCAGTACTTC
TRBJ2-3,.,.,16,TRBV5-1,CASSSPQGSSTDTQYF,TGCGCCAGCAGCTCGCCACAGGGTTCTAGCACAGATACGCAGTATTTT
TRBJ1-2,.,.,14,TRBV29-1,CSVDHSGRDYGYTF,TGCAGCGTTGACCACTCCGGACGGGACTATGGCTACACCTTC
TRBJ2-2,.,.,15,TRBV19,CASSVPSGRGGELFF,TGTGCCAGTAGTGTCCCCAGCGGCCGTGGCGGGGAGCTGTTTTTT
TRBJ1-5,.,.,14,TRBV7-8,CASSSRLRDQPQHF,TGTGCCAGCAGCTCCCGATTGCGCGATCAGCCCCAGCATTTT
TRBJ2-7,.,TRBD1,16,TRBV19,CASSRSGTGFSYEQYF,TGTGCCAGTAGTAGATCCGGGACAGGGTTCTCCTACGAGCAGTACTTC
TRBJ1-1,.,.,13,TRBV5-1,CASSIYINTEAFF,TGCGCCAGCAGCATTTACATTAACACTGAAGCTTTCTTT
TRBJ1-3,.,.,16,TRBV19,CASSFLREQSGNTIYF,TGTGCCAGTAGTTTCCTCCGTGAGCAGTCTGGAAACACCATATATTTT
TRBJ1-2,.,.,16,TRBV6-1,CASSDLPRSTVYGYTF,TGTGCCAGCAGTGATCTACCCCGATCGACAGTCTATGGCTACACCTTC
TRBJ1-1,.,.,14,TRBV19,CASSPGQVNTEAFF,TGTGCCAGTAGCCCGGGACAAGTGAACACTGAAGCTTTCTTT
TRBJ2-1,.,TRBD2,20,TRBV15,CATTAGGTSGKIYDSSEQFF,TGTGCCACCACCGCCGGCGGGACTAGCGGAAAGATATACGATTCGAGTGAGCAGTTCTTC
TRBJ2-7,.,.,15,TRBV7-8,CASSLAPGDSYEQYF,TGTGCCAGCAGCTTAGCTCCAGGGGATTCCTACGAGCAGTACTTC
TRBJ1-5,.,.,14,TRBV7-9,CASSLDSGRQPQHF,TGTGCCAGCAGCCTGGACAGCGGACGGCAGCCCCAGCATTTT
TRBJ1-1,once,.,12,TRBV7-2,CASSLLNTEAFF,TGTGCCAGCAGCTTACTGAACACTGAAGCTTTCTTT
TRBJ2-7,.,.,12,TRBV11-2,CASSRIPYEQYF,TGTGCCAGCAGCCGGATACCCTACGAGCAGTACTTC
TRBJ2-7,.,TRBD2,14,TRBV6-6,CASNLGASGKQQYF,TGTGCCAGCAACCTCGGGGCTAGCGGGAAACAGCAGTACTTC
TRBJ1-4,once,.,12,TRBV4-2,CASSLVNEKLFF,TGTGCCAGCAGCCTGGTTAACGAAAAACTGTTTTTT
TRBJ1-5,.,TRBD1,14,TRBV6-6,CASRGQGSNQPQHF,TGTGCCAGCAGGGGACAGGGGAGCAATCAGCCCCAGCATTTT
TRBJ2-1,once,TRBD1,13,TRBV5-1,CASSWGQVNEQFF,TGCGCCAGCAGCTGGGGACAGGTCAATGAGCAGTTCTTC
TRBJ1-1,.,.,13,TRBV5-1,CASNSGWGTEAFF,TGCGCCAGCAACTCCGGGTGGGGTACTGAAGCTTTCTTT
TRBJ2-7,.,.,12,TRBV29-1,CSVERAGNEQYF,TGCAGCGTTGAAAGGGCAGGGAACGAGCAGTACTTC
TRBJ1-2,.,TRBD1,13,TRBV9,CASSLVGTVGYTF,TGTGCCAGCAGCCTGGTCGGGACAGTCGGCTACACCTTC